This TCR beta chain was sequenced for a study of T cell responses to AZD1222 COVID-19 vaccine. V was pared by 5 bases and J by 3 bases, with 17 bases between. From germline, CDR1 is SNHLY and CDR2 FYNNEI. CDR3 length: 15 residues. The assay was immunoSEQ multiplex PCR, and TCRdb's table has in-frame clones only and misses some. Among about 120,000 clones, 85% to 90% were seen once, and the ten largest hold less than 8.5%. The chain combines TRBV2 with TRBJ2-7, with D perhaps TRBD2 (8 bases). Sequencing used peripheral blood, obtained 28 days after the second AZD1222 dose. The clonotype originates from an adult who received the AZD1222 COVID-19 vaccine. CDR3 coding DNA: TGTGCCAGCAGTCTTAGCGGGACAGATAACTACGAGCAGTACTTC. Translation gives CASSLSGTDNYEQYF.